This record covers a single TCR beta chain. V lost 5 bases to trimming and J lost 2 bases; unmatched junction nucleotides: 9. The CDR3 is 16 residues long. Germline assignment: CDR1 MNHEY and CDR2 SMNVEV (reference sequence). The sample belongs to a study of blood T cell repertoires in COVID-19. Study context: Sites across the United States, Italy and Spain contributed samples from acute and convalescent COVID-19. The cDNA or gDNA used as material had been derived from T cells, B-cell-depleted T cells, or PBMCs.

In the authors' workflow: The authors estimated nucleated cell counts from reference gene primer amplification. Data came from immunoSEQ multiplex PCR; TCRdb stores just in-frame clones and leaves some out. That table supplies the V and J calls and clone size; D and trimming were determined from the DNA. Of more than 95,000 clones listed, about 91% are singletons. The source material was peripheral blood. The chain combines TRBV27 with TRBJ2-4, with 7 bases identical to TRBD2. The clonotype was recovered from a human donor in a cohort sampled during active COVID-19. CDR3 sequence reads: CASSPLGEGTKNIQYF. CDR3 sequence (DNA): TGTGCCAGCAGTCCCCTCGGGGAGGGGACCAAAAACATTCAGTACTTC.